This T cell receptor beta chain originates from a study of cytomegalovirus exposure and HLA in healthy donors (dated by TCRdb to about 2017). Background on the whole study: An earlier analysis of more than 550 of the donors reported 250 to 300 Gb of sequence data and 95 million to 120 million unique TCR beta sequences obtained from about 180 million T cells. Roughly 300 gigabases of sequencing data and about 92 million unique TCR sequences made up an early release that covered 500 to 650 HLA-typed donors. A later analysis re-analyzed previously published TCR beta repertoires from 600 to 850 donors and added high-resolution HLA genotyping to study TCR occurrence patterns. The T cell repertoires of several hundred subjects were profiled by immunosequencing and related to cytomegalovirus serostatus. Among the 398 genotyped donors, around 81% belonged to the genetic ancestry cluster associated with self-reported Caucasian donors. Both class I and class II loci were covered by HLA typing, at four-digit resolution. Alongside the repertoire data, information on donor age, sex, ethnicity and CMV serostatus was compiled. Every repertoire in the discovery cohort had been generated on one and the same sequencing platform. The study was designed to test whether signatures of past pathogen exposure could be identified by cataloging public T cell receptors. Rather than drawing on any new phenotypic data, the later analysis identified candidate immune exposures from TCR beta sequences and the way those sequences occurred across donors. Along with the 666-subject first cohort, a separate validation cohort of around 110 different subjects was used. To predict cytomegalovirus infection status, the study brought together high-throughput TCR immunosequencing, statistical association of individual TCRs with disease status, and machine learning. The number of typed donors differed by locus: about 620-630 for A, B, C, DRB1 and DQB1; some 540 for DQA1; about 600 for DPA1; and around 450 for DPB1. Among around 400 genotyped donors of the cohort, an average of about 240,000 unique TCR beta nucleotide sequences were sequenced per donor, roughly 20% of them non-productive. In an earlier analysis of over 550 of the donors, high-throughput TCR beta sequencing was used to judge whether each TCR beta V gene segment behaved as functional or pseudogenic. Because of strong linkage in the cohort, 4 to 6 DR-DQ haplotypes were treated as single units for association and clustering. In a later genetic analysis, genome-wide SNP genotypes for about three fifths of the roughly 670 donors were used, and that subset was treated as a discovery cohort.

A note on this clone: Its antigen specificity is not known. No base qualities exist here, and no much larger clone lies one base off it.

Summary of the overall study and its limitations: The earlier analysis of approximately 540 of the donors excluded approximately 15 rarely observed V segments, including chromosome 9 orphons, because counts were too low. The 87-base-pair reads could not distinguish some IMGT-functional V segments, including TRBV6-2 and TRBV6-3, so those segments were excluded. The study listed 164 TCR beta chains as associated with cytomegalovirus. In a later analysis, several top co-occurrence clusters were reported to appear linked to parvovirus B19, influenza, CMV and Epstein-Barr virus. In a later analysis, about 17,000 TCR beta sequences were associated with specific HLA alleles at a false discovery rate of 0.05. In vitro tests confirmed that a few of the cytomegalovirus-associated TCR beta chains recognize cytomegalovirus antigens. Presence/absence analyses assumed roughly uniform sequencing depth across donors, an assumption that may not hold. In an earlier analysis of approximately 590 of the donors, most TCR beta V segments appeared in productive rearrangements about 90% or about 30% of the time, broadly matching IMGT annotations. Because HLA typing was unavailable for some donors at each locus, only the typed subset was used in association tests. In a later analysis, the rate of TCR association differed among HLA loci, with DRB1 alleles having the most associated TCRs and HLA-C alleles having the fewest. CMV serostatus was the only immune exposure information available for the cohort. According to the authors, the approach could potentially be generalized to other disease states and immunological phenotypes. The classifier was reported to diagnose cytomegalovirus status with high specificity and sensitivity in both the original cohort and the validation cohort. When HLA alleles, especially DR and DQ, strongly co-occurred, TCR associations were difficult to assign to individual alleles. In a later genetic analysis, fewer N-insertions in productive TCRs were reported among donors in an Asian-associated ancestry cluster than the approximately 670-donor mean. A group of highly shared sequence variants was considered likely to be a technical artifact of the sequencing pipeline. Most TCR sequences were observed very rarely across donors, whereas some public TCRs were present in many individuals. This cohort had only TCR beta chains sequenced, and the lack of alpha or paired-chain data limited which features could be detected. V-gene and J-gene trimming of TCR beta chains was associated with a missense DCLRE1C variant in a later genetic analysis, and the association was replicated in an independent cohort. Correlated functional status among segregating V segments might reflect linkage disequilibrium, but an unknown experimental factor could not be ruled out. A further reported finding was that TCR beta sequences accurately predicted the HLA-A and HLA-B alleles for most subjects in the first cohort. According to a later analysis, most CMV-associated TCR beta chains appeared to be HLA-restricted, and the HLA associations seemed to be driven largely by CMV exposure. A later analysis found that HLA-associated TCR beta chains were more clonally expanded and had lower generation probabilities than equally common non-associated chains.

In total, roughly 670 healthy bone marrow donors made up the cohort. All cohort members were sampled while nominally healthy, although unrecorded immune exposures were likely present. CMV serostatus was recorded as positive for 250 to 300 and negative for about 50% of the roughly 700 cohort members, whereas no CMV serostatus was recorded for the donor in question. A peripheral blood sample was provided by each donor, and peripheral blood mononuclear cells were used for TCR beta sequencing. Genomic DNA was extracted from the blood cell samples with the Qiagen DNeasy Blood Extraction Kit. Library preparation employed the immunoSEQ multiplex PCR assay. The multiplex PCR relied on a mix of 60 forward primers for TCR Vbeta segments and 13 reverse primers for TCR Jbeta segments. The CDR3 region of rearranged TCR beta genes was amplified from genomic DNA by a multiplex PCR assay. The amplified TCR beta libraries were sequenced on the Illumina HiSeq System as 87-base-pair reads. The study's processing was this. A later analysis counted about 80 million unique TCR beta chains across the 666 repertoires, and some 11 million of these chains were shared by at least two donors. To remove PCR and sequencing errors, raw reads were error-corrected and collapsed into unique sequences using a nearest-neighbor algorithm that merged closely related sequences. V, D and J gene segments were assigned by aligning CDR3 sequences to IMGT reference sequences. For a sequence to be retained, a match of at least six nucleotides to both a V gene segment and a J gene segment was required. A rearrangement counted as productive if the CDR3 had no stop codons and remained in frame with V and J, and every other rearrangement counted as non-productive. CDR3 was defined according to IMGT convention as the region running from the second conserved V-encoded cysteine to the conserved J-encoded phenylalanine. The earlier analysis of some 600 of the donors excluded sequences that lacked an unambiguous match to a single V gene segment. An earlier analysis of fewer than 750 of the donors classified V segments as functional when productive rearrangements were above 56.7% and as segregating when the standard deviation between donors was above 5%. A statistical classification framework was built to diagnose cytomegalovirus status from the catalog of TCR beta chain sequences. V and J gene assignment, in a later analysis, came from comparing TCR nucleotide sequences with IMGT/GENE-DB human TR gene sequences. In a later analysis, CDR3 sequences and most-parsimonious VDJ recombination scenarios were assigned using the TCRdist pipeline. In a later analysis, each TCR beta chain was defined by its CDR3 amino acid sequence together with its V-gene family, and reads lacking a unique V-gene family were excluded. As a way to deal with suspected cross-contamination and a sequencing artifact, a later analysis dropped 640 or so nucleotide sequences that were highly shared and had low generation probability. A later analysis calculated a clonal expansion index for each public chain from normalized within-repertoire ranks of inferred template counts. Generation probabilities in a later analysis came from a VDJ recombination model fitted to out-of-frame rearrangements, and those results were checked against IGoR. In a later analysis, TCR-TCR, TCR-HLA and TCR-CMV co-occurrence was scored with hypergeometric tests, and a repertoire-size bias correction was applied to TCR pairs. False discovery rates were estimated in a later analysis by permuting HLA or CMV assignments 20 times. A later analysis grouped co-occurring TCRs with DBSCAN, adding TCRdist sequence similarity when clustering within HLA-allele-positive subsets. Repertoires with fewer than 30,000 or more than 120,000 public chains, plus five repertoires with anomalous nucleotide sharing, were excluded from co-occurrence clustering. TCRdb mirrors the immuneACCESS table, restricted to in-frame sequences. Some clones are absent from its copies; in checked studies, under half trace to an unresolved V gene, and the reason for the others is unknown. That table gives V, J and clone size, and the DNA gave D and trimming. This sample holds over 200,000 clones; more than 75% were observed only once. The ten largest clones represent 1% to 1.5% of the sample.

V is cut back by 4 bases and J by 5 bases, with 15 bases in the junction unmatched. From the germline V gene, CDR1 is SQVTM and CDR2 is ANQGSEA. The CDR3 sequence holds 16 residues, the cysteine and phenylalanine included. Only the CDR3 DNA stays, 48 bases, in frame from base 1. The V gene is TRBV29-1 and the J gene is TRBJ1-1, with 8 bases matching TRBD1. The specimen was PBMCs. This receptor was identified in a human donor in good health. The sequenced DNA: TGCAGCGTTGCACCGGGACAGGCGATTCTCCGAACTGAAGCTTTCTTT. It codes for CSVAPGQAILRTEAFF. Reference TRBV29-1 and TRBJ1-1 proteins supply the regions before and after the CDR3; the full variable domain is: SAVISQKPSRDICQRGTSLTIQCQVDSQVTMMFWYRQQPGQSLTLIATANQGSEATYESGFVIDKFPISRPNLTFSTLTVSNMSPEDSSIYLCSVAPGQAILRTEAFFGQGTRLTVV.